This entry features one TCR beta chain sequence. Its antigen is unidentified. Among the donors, all were Caucasian adults who lived in Nashville, Tennessee. CD8 memory was a combination that joined CD45RO+ cells with CCR7-negative CD45RA+ TemRA cells. The data are from a study of shared clonotypes between healthy human individuals. Study results and caveats: Larger estimated richness was generally recorded for naive subsets relative to memory subsets. Rarefaction analysis demonstrated incomplete sorted-subset sequencing notwithstanding large depth.

Sequenced by immunoSEQ multiplex PCR; TCRdb stores in-frame clones only, minus some. The data show 550,000 to 800,000 clones, around 91% seen once. The sequencing input was memory CD8+ T cells from PBMCs. Subset meaning: CD45RO+ cells pooled with CCR7-negative TemRA cells. This receptor was taken from a man aged 18 to 29 in good health. Some clones in this sample may be carry-over from other donors' samples.

The CDR3 sequence is CASSARVLLGGDYEAFF. CDR3 nucleotide sequence: TGTGCCAGCAGTGCCCGCGTTCTCCTGGGGGGGGACTATGAAGCTTTCTTT. The chain links TRBV28 to TRBJ1-1; D might be TRBD1 (5 bases). V was pared by 5 bases and J by 7 bases, with 26 bases between. The CDR3 has 17 residues. Germline V gene data show CDR1 as MDHEN and CDR2 as SYDVKM. The whole variable domain, filled in from reference TRBV28 and TRBJ1-1, reads DVKVTQSSRYLVKRTGEKVFLECVQDMDHENMFWYRQDPGLGLRLIYFSYDVKMKEKGDIPEGYSVSREKKERFSLILESASTNQTSMYLCASSARVLLGGDYEAFFGQGTRLTVV.